Following are 15 T cell receptor beta chains from one sample sequenced in a study of vaccination and CD4 T cells after COVID-19. Cultured CD4+ T cells had their DNA profiled by the Oncomine TCR Beta short-read assay. TCRdb reprocessed the PCR reads with MiXCR, giving one entry per CDR3 protein. The table includes 11,000 to 15,000 distinct CDR3 sequences, roughly 60% detected once. No antigen is known for these receptors. Treatment meaning: roughly 11-day PBMC culture with coronavirus spike peptide pools or control peptides (ViraFEST assay). Sequenced input: CD4+ T cells from blood, cultured in vitro. The receptors were gathered from a human donor who had recovered from COVID-19.

The chain links TRBV7-2 to TRBJ2-5, with 7 bases identical to TRBD1. The junction had 8 bases not matched to a gene; V was cut back by 3 bases and J by 7 bases. Germline-derived CDR1 and CDR2 are SGHTA and FQGNSA. The CDR3 totals 14 residues. The CDR3 coding sequence is TGTGCCAGCAGCTTGGGGACAGCCCCCGGGACCCAGTACTTC. This codes for CASSLGTAPGTQYF.

The V and J genes are TRBV20-1 and TRBJ1-3, with TRBD1 as a possible D gene (5 bases). The germline CDR1 and CDR2 sequences are DFQATT and SNEGSKA (reference sequence). V shed 2 bases and J shed 9 bases, with 11 bases lying between them. The CDR3 is made up of 12 amino acids. This CDR3 is CSARHPGGTIYF. DNA for the CDR3: TGCAGTGCTAGACACCCCGGGGGCACCATATATTTT.

The V and J genes are TRBV6-1 and TRBJ2-6; TRBD1 might be the D (6 bases). The CDR3 has 14 amino acids. The germline V and J ends were trimmed by 10 bases and 0 bases, with 10 bases remaining between them. Germline lookup yields CDR1 MNHNS and CDR2 SASEGT. The CDR3 loop is CAIRDNSGANVLTF. The CDR3 DNA reads as TGTGCCATACGGGACAACTCTGGGGCCAACGTCCTGACTTTC.

The CDR3 reads CASREREVLDTQYF. CDR3 nucleotide sequence: TGTGCCAGCAGGGAGCGGGAGGTGTTAGATACGCAGTATTTT. The V call is TRBV6-2 or TRBV6-3, the J call TRBJ2-3; 9 bases line up with TRBD2. After removal of 6 bases from V and 5 bases from J, the junction contained 6 bases not matched to a gene. The germline V gene encodes CDR1 MNHEY and CDR2 SVGEGT. CDR3 length: 14 amino acids.

The rearrangement joins TRBV20-1 to TRBJ2-1; D gene unclear. Deletions cut 1 base from V and 9 bases from J, with 13 bases between. This CDR3 contains 13 residues. Germline V gives CDR1 DFQATT, CDR2 SNEGSKA (reference sequence). The CDR3 nucleotides are TGCAGTGCTAGAGTAAGACTCCGCGGTGAGCAGTTCTTC. Protein: CSARVRLRGEQFF.

This clonotype turned up a few times. The gene calls are TRBV20-1 and TRBJ1-6; TRBD1 matches 7 bases. Germline values: CDR1 DFQATT, CDR2 SNEGSKA (reference sequence). V lost 3 bases and J lost 2; bases outside the gene matches: 4. The length of the CDR3 is 15 residues. The CDR3 DNA reads TGCAGTGCTAGGGCCACAGGGGCCTATAATTCACCCCTCCACTTT. Protein product: CSARATGAYNSPLHF.

The gene calls are TRBV20-1 and TRBJ1-6, with 9 bases matching TRBD1. The germline V gene encodes CDR1 DFQATT and CDR2 SNEGSKA (reference sequence). The CDR3 length is 13 residues. V trimming: 6 bases; J trimming: 4 bases; junction bases outside the gene matches: 1. CDR3 residues: CSAGQGYNSPLHF. CDR3 nucleotide sequence: TGCAGTGCGGGACAGGGTTATAATTCACCCCTCCACTTT.

The chain recombines TRBV10-2 with TRBJ2-3, with 9 bases lining up with TRBD1. This CDR3 has 15 residues. V was pared by 6 bases and J by 3 bases, with 7 bases of the junction left unmatched. From germline, CDR1 is WSHSY and CDR2 SAAADI. The CDR3: CASRTGTGKTDTQYF. The CDR3 coding sequence is TGCGCCAGCAGAACCGGGACAGGGAAGACAGATACGCAGTATTTT.

The CDR3 region is CASSLGLGEQYF. The CDR3 DNA sequence: TGTGCCAGCAGCTTAGGACTAGGGGAGCAGTACTTC. This chain joins TRBV7-9 and TRBJ2-7; possible D gene TRBD2, 6 bases. This CDR3 has 12 amino acids. Trimming left V 1 base short and J 7 bases short, with 8 bases between. In germline, CDR1 is SEHNR, CDR2 FQNEAQ (reference sequence). The entire variable domain, with the rest obtained from reference TRBV7-9 and TRBJ2-7, is as follows: DTGVSQNPRHKITKRGQNVTFRCDPISEHNRLYWYRQTLGQGPEFLTYFQNEAQLEKSRLLSDRFSAERPKGSFSTLEIQRTEQGDSAMYLCASSLGLGEQYFGPGTRLTVT.

This clonotype was counted between two and nine times. This chain links TRBV6-4 with TRBJ2-1; D might be TRBD2 (5 bases). Germline V gives CDR1 MRHNA, CDR2 SNTAGT. The V end was cut by 2 bases, the J end by 0 bases, with 5 bases between. The CDR3 has 14 residues. In DNA, the CDR3 is TGTGCCAGCAGTGACGGGAGCTCCTACAATGAGCAGTTCTTC. The encoded protein is CASSDGSSYNEQFF.

The chain combines TRBV19 with TRBJ1-5; tentative D call: TRBD1 (6 bases). Germline CDR1 and CDR2: LNHDA and SQIVND (reference sequence). This CDR3 has 15 residues. Deletions cut 6 bases from V and 2 bases from J, with 14 bases between. The CDR3: CASRNPGQRNQPQHF. The CDR3 DNA reads as TGTGCCAGTAGAAACCCGGGACAACGCAATCAGCCCCAGCATTTT.

Sample share makes this clonotype large. The chain couples TRBV19 to TRBJ1-5, with D maybe TRBD1 (6 bases). Per the germline V gene, CDR1 is LNHDA and CDR2 is SQIVND (reference sequence). The germline V and J ends were trimmed by 4 bases and 6 bases, with 10 bases remaining between them. This CDR3 is 13 amino acids long. The chain's CDR3 is CASSTQGGQPQHF. The CDR3 bases are TGTGCCAGTAGTACACAGGGAGGTCAGCCCCAGCATTTT.

This clonotype was counted a few times. The genes are TRBV5-1 and TRBJ1-6; no clear D. The V gene lost 4 bases and the J gene lost 9 bases, with 11 bases spanning the gap. This CDR3 has 13 amino acids. CDR1 SGHRS and CDR2 YFSETQ come from the germline V gene. For the CDR3, the DNA is TGCGCCAGCAGCCAGGCATCGCTTTCACCCCTCCACTTT. It codes for CASSQASLSPLHF.

V is TRBV7-2 and J is TRBJ1-2; no clear D. CDR1 SGHTA and CDR2 FQGNSA come from the germline V gene. The V gene lost 2 bases and the J gene lost 7 bases, with 17 bases spanning the gap. This CDR3 contains 15 residues. The CDR3 nucleotides are TGTGCCAGCAGCTTAATTTCTGGTGCGGACGGTGGCTACACCTTC. Its translation is CASSLISGADGGYTF.

This sequence joins TRBV5-3 and TRBJ2-5; unclear D gene. TRBV5-3 is an ORF for which the function is uncertain. The CDR3 consists of 13 residues. Trimming took 8 bases from V and 2 from J, leaving 13 bases between them. The CDR3: CASSAPQQETQYF. The CDR3 bases are TGTGCCAGCAGCGCACCGCAACAAGAGACCCAGTACTTC.